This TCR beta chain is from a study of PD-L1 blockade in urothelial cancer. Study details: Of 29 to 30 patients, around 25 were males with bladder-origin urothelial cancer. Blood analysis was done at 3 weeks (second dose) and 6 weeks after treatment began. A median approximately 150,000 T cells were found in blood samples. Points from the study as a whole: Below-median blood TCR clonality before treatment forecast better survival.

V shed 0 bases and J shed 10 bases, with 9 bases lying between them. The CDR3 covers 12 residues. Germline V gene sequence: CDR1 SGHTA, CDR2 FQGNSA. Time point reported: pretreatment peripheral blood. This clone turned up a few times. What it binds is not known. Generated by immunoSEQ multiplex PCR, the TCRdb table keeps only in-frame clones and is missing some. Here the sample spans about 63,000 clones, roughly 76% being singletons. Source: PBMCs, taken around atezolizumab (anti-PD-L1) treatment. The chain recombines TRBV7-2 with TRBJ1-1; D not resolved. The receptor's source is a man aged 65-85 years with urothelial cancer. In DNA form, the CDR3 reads TGTGCCAGCAGCTTAGCGGGAGGGAGAGCTTTCTTT. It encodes CASSLAGGRAFF.